Described below is a single T cell receptor (beta chain) sequence and its context. As originally analysed: Counts of nucleated cells, estimated from reference gene primer amplification, were obtained. Assay: immunoSEQ multiplex PCR; the TCRdb copy retains only in-frame clones and omits some. V and J calls plus clone size are reproduced from that table; the DNA served to infer D and trimming. The profile shows around 220,000 clones, around 80% of them singletons. There are 15 residues in the CDR3. The V and J ends lost 3 bases and 4 bases respectively, with 14 bases between them. CDR1 and CDR2 from the germline V gene are SGHTA and FQGTGA. The data belong to a study of blood T cell repertoires in COVID-19.

This sequence was found in a human donor in a cohort sampled during active COVID-19. Sequenced input: peripheral blood. The genes are TRBV7-3 and TRBJ2-3, with a possible D match to TRBD1 (5 bases). CDR3 sequence: CASSLQGTPSDTQYF. As DNA, the CDR3 is TGTGCCAGCAGCTTGCAGGGCACTCCCTCAGATACGCAGTATTTT.